Reported below is one T cell receptor beta chain. Its antigen is still unknown. TCRdb re-analysed the RT-PCR reads in MiXCR, keeping a single row per CDR3 protein. The table shows around 530,000 distinct CDR3 sequences, with about 11% occurring only once. V was shortened by 0 bases and J by 10 bases, with 10 bases between the two germline ends. The CDR3 covers 13 residues. Germline lookup yields CDR1 LNHNV and CDR2 YYDKDF (reference sequence). The entry originates in a study of response to subunit inactivated influenza vaccine. Notes on the study in general: The authors suggested that few new T cells are recruited per seasonal influenza vaccination.

The source was PBMCs from blood, collected on the day of vaccination. The TCR originated in a man aged 45-65 years who received an inactivated influenza vaccine. The genes are TRBV15 and TRBJ2-1, with a tentative D call TRBD2 (6 bases). The CDR3 protein is CATSRDVGLEQFF. DNA of the CDR3: TGTGCCACCAGCAGAGATGTAGGACTAGAGCAGTTCTTC.